These T cell receptor beta chains were read from a single sample in a study of T cells in Graves' hyperthyroidism and ophthalmopathy. TCRdb ran MiXCR on the multiplex PCR reads and lists one entry per CDR3 protein. The repertoire includes a few hundred thousand distinct CDR3 sequences, around 16% of them detected once, and around 14% sits in the top ten. Sequencing was done on a sample of blood. These receptors came from a woman in her late teens or twenties with Graves' hyperthyroidism. Each CDR3 is given with its conserved first and last residue. D genes are given only for firm matches. The size entry is marked missing in some rows and otherwise reads once, few, many or a size class.

abundance	j_gene	d_gene	v_gene	CDR3nt	CDR3aa
many	TRBJ2-3	NA	TRBV7-3	TGTGCCAGCAGCTCTAGCACAGATACGCAGTATTTT	CASSSSTDTQYF
many	TRBJ1-2	NA	TRBV11-2	TGTGCCAGCAGCACAAGACAGGAGACCGGGGCCATTAATAACTATGGCTACACCTTC	CASSTRQETGAINNYGYTF
once	TRBJ2-1	TRBD2	TRBV15	TGTGCCACCAGCAGAGCGGCTAGCGGGAGAGGCTACAATGAGCAGTTCTTC	CATSRAASGRGYNEQFF
many	TRBJ2-5	NA	TRBV6-1	TGTGCCAGCACCCGAGGGCTCGGACAGATTCAAGAGACCCAGTACTTC	CASTRGLGQIQETQYF
few	TRBJ2-1	NA	TRBV10-3	TGTGCCATCAGTGGACCGAATCGGCTACTAGGCTCCTACAATGAGCAGTTCTTC	CAISGPNRLLGSYNEQFF
NA	TRBJ2-7	TRBD1	TRBV6-1	TGTGCCAGCACCGACACCGGGACAGGGGCCTCACACGAGCAGTACTTC	CASTDTGTGASHEQYF
NA	TRBJ2-7	TRBD1	TRBV5-5	TGTACCAGCAGCTTTGTCCGGACAGGGCTTCCCTACGAGCAGTACTTC	CTSSFVRTGLPYEQYF
few	TRBJ1-2	NA	TRBV6-1	TGTGCCAGCAGTCAGGGTGTATCCTATGGCTACACCTTC	CASSQGVSYGYTF
NA	TRBJ1-2	NA	TRBV29-1	TGCAGCGTTGACGGGGGGCGCGACTATGGCTACACCTTC	CSVDGGRDYGYTF
many	TRBJ2-3	TRBD1	TRBV12-3/TRBV12-4	TGTGCCAGCAGTCGGGAGGACAGGGGGCAGAGAGATACGCAGTATTTT	CASSREDRGQRDTQYF
many	TRBJ1-2	TRBD1	TRBV5-1	TGCGCCAGCAGCCCCGGGACAGCCGCTAACTATGGCTACACCTTC	CASSPGTAANYGYTF
NA	TRBJ2-1	TRBD1	TRBV24-1	TGTGCCGCCAGTGACCGGACAGGCCCCCGCCGCAATGAGCAGTTCTTC	CAASDRTGPRRNEQFF
NA	TRBJ2-3	TRBD2	TRBV20-1	TGCAGTGCTAGAGATCCCGGACTAGCGGGGGGCGCAGATACGCAGTATTTT	CSARDPGLAGGADTQYF
many	TRBJ2-7	NA	TRBV20-1	TGCAGTGCTAGTCCTCAAGGGGCTTTACAACCCTACGAGCAGTACTTC	CSASPQGALQPYEQYF
many	TRBJ2-7	TRBD1	TRBV28	TGTGCCAGCAGCTTAGGACAGGGAAGGGGCAGGGACTTC	CASSLGQGRGRDF
few	TRBJ2-7	NA	TRBV19	TGTGCCAGTAGTATAAACGCCGCGGCAGGGTTCTACGAGCAGTACTTC	CASSINAAAGFYEQYF
many	TRBJ2-1	NA	TRBV27	TGTGCCAGCAGTGTCACAGGAGGCTCCTACAATGAGCAGTTCTTC	CASSVTGGSYNEQFF
many	TRBJ1-2	NA	TRBV20-1	TGCAGTGCTAGAGCTGACAACTATGGCTACACCTTC	CSARADNYGYTF
few	TRBJ1-1	NA	TRBV5-1	TGCGCCAGCAATATGGATATGAACACTGAAGCTTTCTTT	CASNMDMNTEAFF
NA	TRBJ1-6	NA	TRBV10-3	TGTGCCATCAGTGACAAGAGCTCCTATAATTCACCCCTCCACTTT	CAISDKSSYNSPLHF
NA	TRBJ2-5	NA	TRBV19	TGTGCCAGTGGCGAGTGGGGGGAGACCCAGTACTTC	CASGEWGETQYF
many	TRBJ2-3	NA	TRBV20-1	TGCAGTCCAAGTCCCGGGACTAGCACAGATACGCAGTATTTT	CSPSPGTSTDTQYF
many	TRBJ1-1	NA	TRBV12-3/TRBV12-4	TGTGCCAGCAGTCCCGTTAACACTGAAGCTTTCTTT	CASSPVNTEAFF
NA	TRBJ1-1	NA	TRBV6-9	TGTGCCAGCAGTATCGACGGAATCACTGAAGCTTTCTTT	CASSIDGITEAFF
NA	TRBJ2-7	NA	TRBV10-3	TGTGCCAGCAGTGAAGGAGACAACTTGATCTACGAGCAGTACTTC	CASSEGDNLIYEQYF
NA	TRBJ1-1	NA	TRBV20-1	TGCAGTGTTGCCAGTCAAATGAACACTGAAGCTTTCTTT	CSVASQMNTEAFF
many	TRBJ1-1	TRBD1	TRBV11-2	TGTGCCAGCAGCCTGGGACAGGGATTAGGGAACACTGAAGCTTTCTTT	CASSLGQGLGNTEAFF
many	TRBJ2-2	NA	TRBV12-3/TRBV12-4	TGTGCCAGCAGTTCGGACAGGAACACCGGGGAGCTGTTTTTT	CASSSDRNTGELFF
many	TRBJ1-1	TRBD1	TRBV6-2/TRBV6-3	TGTGCCAGCAGTCCCCGGACAGGGATCAACACTGAAGCTTTCTTT	CASSPRTGINTEAFF
few	TRBJ2-3	NA	TRBV12-5	TGTGCTAGTGGTTTAAGCACAGATACGCAGTATTTT	CASGLSTDTQYF
many	TRBJ2-3	NA	TRBV24-1	TGTGCCACCAGTGATCCGGTGAAAGACACAGATACGCAGTATTTT	CATSDPVKDTDTQYF
few	TRBJ2-1	TRBD1	TRBV20-1	TGCAGTGCTCCGGGACAGGGGGACTACAATGAGCAGTTCTTC	CSAPGQGDYNEQFF
many	TRBJ2-7	NA	TRBV7-9	TGTGCCAGCAGCTCCCACTACGAGCAGTACTTC	CASSSHYEQYF
NA	TRBJ2-2	TRBD1	TRBV5-1	TGCGCCAGCAGCTTGGTCGGTACAGGGGGCATCGCCGGGGAGCTGTTTTTT	CASSLVGTGGIAGELFF
NA	TRBJ2-5	NA	TRBV7-3	TGTGCCAGCAGCTTAAATCTCGAAGAGACCCAGTACTTC	CASSLNLEETQYF
many	TRBJ1-5	TRBD1	TRBV10-1	TGCGCCAACACATGCGGACAGGGGGCAAGCAATCAGCCCCAGCATTTT	CANTCGQGASNQPQHF
NA	TRBJ2-2	TRBD1	TRBV18	TGTGCCAGCTCACGGGGACAGAGATTCACCGGGGAGCTGTTTTTT	CASSRGQRFTGELFF
NA	TRBJ1-1	NA	TRBV7-8	TGTGCCAGCAGCTTAACGCGGCTCGGCACTGAAGCTTTCTTT	CASSLTRLGTEAFF
many	TRBJ2-1	TRBD2	TRBV28	TGTGCCAGCAGGCGAGGTACTAGCGGGATTATGGGTGAGCAGTTCTTC	CASRRGTSGIMGEQFF
many	TRBJ2-3	TRBD2	TRBV11-1	TGTGCCAGCAGCACCGGGACTAGCGGGTTGGATACGCAGTATTTT	CASSTGTSGLDTQYF
NA	TRBJ2-3	TRBD2	TRBV10-2	TGCGCCAGCAATGTAGCGGGAGGGAACACAGATACGCAGTATTTT	CASNVAGGNTDTQYF
few	TRBJ2-1	NA	TRBV9	TGTGCCAGCAGCGTAGTACCAGCGGCTAATGAGCAGTTCTTC	CASSVVPAANEQFF
many	TRBJ1-6	TRBD1	TRBV20-1	TGCAGTGCGGTCGGGACAGCCAATTCACCCCTCCACTTT	CSAVGTANSPLHF
NA	TRBJ1-6	NA	TRBV6-2/TRBV6-3	TGTGCCAGCAGTTTTCCAACGGCGAATTCACCCCTCCACTTT	CASSFPTANSPLHF
many	TRBJ2-7	TRBD1	TRBV5-1	TGTGCCAGCAGTTCCCCGGGACAGGGGGGCTACGAGCAGTACTTC	CASSSPGQGGYEQYF